The clone carrying this TCR beta chain occurred a few times. Its target is unknown. The data were obtained in a study of T cell repertoires in cytomegalovirus infection. Study context: Alongside well-studied HLA-B-restricted CMV epitopes, recently identified HLA-C-restricted CMV epitopes were also used.

The V end was cut by 5 bases, the J end by 4 bases, with 10 bases between. Germline V CDR1 and CDR2: LNHDA, SQIVND (reference sequence). The CDR3 totals 13 residues. TCRdb reanalysed the reads using MiXCR and keeps one entry per CDR3 protein. The table lists approximately 110,000 distinct CDR3 sequences, around 29% of them singletons. The chain uses TRBV19 and TRBJ2-3; D gene ambiguous. This specimen consisted of CD8+ T cells from cultured PBMCs, obtained from culture after CMV antigen stimulation. The receptor was derived from a human donor in good health (CMV status not recorded). Some clones in this sample may be carry-over from other donors' samples. The CDR3 sequence: CASSSWASDTQYF. CDR3 bases: TGTGCCAGTAGTTCTTGGGCGTCAGATACGCAGTATTTT.